The present TCR beta chain was sequenced within a study of blood T cell repertoires in COVID-19. Overall study context: Samples of COVID-19 (acute and convalescent) were obtained from the United States, Italy and Spain. PBMCs, B-cell-depleted T cells, or T cells provided the cDNA or gDNA that made up the material.

The table came from immunoSEQ multiplex PCR; TCRdb's copy has only in-frame clones and leaves some out. The data show 270,000 or so clones, 85% to 90% seen once. Participant ages covered about 18 to 89 years across about 22 US areas. Participants' own reports of clinical history determined their cohort assignment. This CDR3 spans 15 amino acids. The V end lost 2 bases, the J end lost 2 bases, and 13 bases lay between the germline ends. Looked up from germline, CDR1 is MNHNS and CDR2 is SASEGT. The TCR sequence derives from a woman younger than 45 with acute COVID-19. What was sequenced was PBMCs or T cells enriched from blood (not recorded which). The V and J genes are TRBV6-1 and TRBJ2-7; the D gene is possibly TRBD1 (5 bases). The CDR3 loop reads CASSERQTSTYEQYF. The CDR3 DNA sequence: TGTGCCAGCAGTGAACGACAGACCTCAACCTACGAGCAGTACTTC.